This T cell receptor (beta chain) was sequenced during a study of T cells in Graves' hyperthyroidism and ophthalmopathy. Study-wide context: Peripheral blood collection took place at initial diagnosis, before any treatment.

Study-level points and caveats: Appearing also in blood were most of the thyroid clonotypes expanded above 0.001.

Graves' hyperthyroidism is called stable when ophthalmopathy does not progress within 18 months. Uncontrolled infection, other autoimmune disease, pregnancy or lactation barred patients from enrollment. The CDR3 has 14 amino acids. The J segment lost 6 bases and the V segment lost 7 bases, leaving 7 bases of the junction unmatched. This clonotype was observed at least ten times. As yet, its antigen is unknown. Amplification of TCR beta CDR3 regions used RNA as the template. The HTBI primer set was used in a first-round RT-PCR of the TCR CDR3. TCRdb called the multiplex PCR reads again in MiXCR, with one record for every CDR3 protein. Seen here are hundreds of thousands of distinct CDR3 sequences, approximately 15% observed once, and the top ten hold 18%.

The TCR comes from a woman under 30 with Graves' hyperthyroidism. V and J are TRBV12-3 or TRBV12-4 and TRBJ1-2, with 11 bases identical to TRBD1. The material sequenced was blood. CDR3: CASTGTGGDNGYTF. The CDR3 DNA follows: TGTGCCAGCACTGGGACAGGGGGTGATAATGGCTACACCTTC.